These 12 T cell receptor beta chains share one sample of origin, sequenced in a study of T cell responses to AZD1222 COVID-19 vaccine. Generated by immunoSEQ multiplex PCR, the TCRdb table keeps only in-frame clones and is missing some. The repertoire holds around 140,000 clones, 80% to 95% seen once, with around 3.5% in the top ten. Source: peripheral blood, taken 28 days after the second AZD1222 dose. These receptors were taken from an adult who received the AZD1222 COVID-19 vaccine.

V and J are TRBV10-1 and TRBJ2-2; D gene unclear. This CDR3 is 12 amino acids long. The V and J ends lost 5 bases and 2 bases respectively, with 3 bases between them. Germline V gene sequence: CDR1 WNHNN, CDR2 SYGVQD (reference sequence). The CDR3 is CASSPNTGELFF. DNA for the CDR3: TGCGCCAGCAGTCCTAACACCGGGGAGCTGTTTTTT.

The chain carries TRBV2 and TRBJ2-7, with 8 bases aligning to TRBD2. With V trimmed by 3 bases and J by 1 base, 5 bases remained unmatched. CDR1 and CDR2 from the germline V gene are SNHLY and FYNNEI. The CDR3 has 15 residues. The CDR3 loop is CASSDGSGVSYEQYF. The DNA for the CDR3 is TGTGCCAGCAGTGACGGTAGCGGGGTTTCCTACGAGCAGTACTTC. The full variable domain, rest sourced from reference TRBV2 and TRBJ2-7, is EPEVTQTPSHQVTQMGQEVILRCVPISNHLYFYWYRQILGQKVEFLVSFYNNEISEKSEIFDDQFSVERPDGSNFTLKIRSTKLEDSAMYFCASSDGSGVSYEQYFGPGTRLTVT.

This clone appeared once. The V and J genes are TRBV21-1 and TRBJ1-1. TRBV21-1 is reported as a pseudogene. The CDR3 sequence is 13 residues long. For the CDR3, the DNA is TGTGCCAGCAGCAAAAGGGCGGACGGTGAAGCTTTCTTT. Translation gives CASSKRADGEAFF.

The CDR3 DNA follows: TGTGCCACCAGCAGAGATAGGCCGAGGGGCAATCAGCCCCAGCATTTT. It yields the protein CATSRDRPRGNQPQHF. V and J are TRBV15 and TRBJ1-5; D is undetermined. Trimming removed 0 bases from V and 2 bases from J, with 11 bases in between. This CDR3 comprises 16 residues. Germline V gene data show CDR1 as LNHNV and CDR2 as YYDKDF (reference sequence).

The rearrangement links TRBV2 to TRBJ2-7; 9 bases fit TRBD2. Unmatched junction bases numbered 10, after V lost 0 bases and J lost 4 bases. Germline V gene data show CDR1 as SNHLY and CDR2 as FYNNEI. This CDR3 region has 17 residues. The CDR3 reads CASSEAPSAGGPYEQYF. DNA of the CDR3: TGTGCCAGCAGTGAAGCCCCTTCTGCGGGAGGGCCTTACGAGCAGTACTTC.

Judged by abundance, this clone is medium-sized. The V call is TRBV7-9, the J call TRBJ1-5, with D possibly matching TRBD1 (6 bases). Germline lookup yields CDR1 SEHNR and CDR2 FQNEAQ (reference sequence). V lost 5 bases and J 9 bases, leaving 11 bases between the germline ends. The CDR3 is made up of 12 amino acids. CDR3 bases: TGTGCCAGCAGCACAGGGAACGGGCCCCAGCATTTT. It specifies CASSTGNGPQHF.

This sequence joins TRBV19 and TRBJ1-6; possible D gene TRBD1, 6 bases. The CDR3 covers 15 residues. Trimming took 4 bases from V and 7 from J, leaving 14 bases between them. The germline V gene encodes CDR1 LNHDA and CDR2 SQIVND (reference sequence). CDR3 sequence (DNA): TGTGCCAGTAGTAAACAGGGCATCGGCAATTCACCCCTCCACTTT. It codes for CASSKQGIGNSPLHF.

J is TRBJ2-7 and V is TRBV6-1, with 8 positions matching TRBD2. This CDR3 is 16 amino acids long. Germline V CDR1 and CDR2: MNHNS, SASEGT. With 0 bases clipped from V and 13 bases from J, the junction kept 17 bases outside the gene matches. The CDR3 nucleotides are TGTGCCAGCAGTGAAGCTCCAGGGAGGGGGACTAGTGTTGTCTACTTC. Translation gives CASSEAPGRGTSVVYF.

The chain couples TRBV2 to TRBJ1-2; TRBD1 is a possible D gene (5 bases). CDR1 is SNHLY, CDR2 FYNNEI, per germline. V lost 5 bases, J lost 8 bases, and 18 bases lay in between. CDR3 length: 14 amino acids. The CDR3 nucleotides are TGTGCCAGCAGTCTATGGCAGGGCCTGAGAGGCTACACCTTC. Its translation: CASSLWQGLRGYTF.

V is TRBV7-9 and J is TRBJ2-3; 7 nucleotides align to TRBD1. The CDR3 runs to 13 residues. The germline gives CDR1 SEHNR, CDR2 FQNEAQ (reference sequence). Trimming at V came to 4 bases and at J to 8 bases, leaving 6 bases not matched to a gene. The CDR3 region has the DNA TGTGCCAGCAGCTCCCCTGACAGGGTTACGCAGTATTTT. It codes for CASSSPDRVTQYF.

Details on this clone: Since no conserved phenylalanine or tryptophan closes the CDR3, a read error is the likely cause. Because the CDR3's place on the DNA is in doubt, the DNA is left out and the CDR3 is given as listed by TCRdb. This chain joins TRBV12-3 or TRBV12-4 and TRBJ2-3; no DNA check was done on the table's D call, TRBD1. 12 amino acids form the CDR3, both terminal residues included. The CDR3 reads CASSFGQGAPSL.

The CDR3 DNA follows: TGTGCCAGCAGTTTTCCAGGACTAGCGGGAGATAACACCGGGGAGCTGTTTTTT. This encodes CASSFPGLAGDNTGELFF. V is TRBV28 and J is TRBJ2-2; 13 bases are a match to TRBD2. V was pared by 3 bases and J by 2 bases, with 6 bases of the junction left unmatched. The CDR3 runs 18 residues. The germline CDR1 and CDR2 sequences are MDHEN and SYDVKM.